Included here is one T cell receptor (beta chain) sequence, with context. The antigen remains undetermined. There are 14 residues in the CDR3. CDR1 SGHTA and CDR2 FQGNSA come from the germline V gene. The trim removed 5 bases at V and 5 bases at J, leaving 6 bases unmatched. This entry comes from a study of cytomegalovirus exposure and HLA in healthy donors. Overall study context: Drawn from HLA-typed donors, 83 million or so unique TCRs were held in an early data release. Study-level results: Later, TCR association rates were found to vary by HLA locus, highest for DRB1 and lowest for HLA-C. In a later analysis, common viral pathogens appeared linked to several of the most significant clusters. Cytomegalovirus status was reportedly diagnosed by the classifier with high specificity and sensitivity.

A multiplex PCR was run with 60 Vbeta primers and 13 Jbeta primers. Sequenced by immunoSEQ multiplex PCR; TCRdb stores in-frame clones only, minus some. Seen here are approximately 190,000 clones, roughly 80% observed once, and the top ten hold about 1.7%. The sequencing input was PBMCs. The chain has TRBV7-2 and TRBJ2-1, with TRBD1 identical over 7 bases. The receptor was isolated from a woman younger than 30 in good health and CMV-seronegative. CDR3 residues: CASSTGALDNEQFF. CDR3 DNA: TGTGCCAGCAGCACAGGGGCGCTCGACAATGAGCAGTTCTTC.